The clone carrying this TCR beta chain was observed many times. Amplifying from RNA transcripts, the study obtained TCR beta CDR3 regions. Following a first-round RT-PCR that used HTBI primers, a second-round multiplex PCR was carried out. One entry per CDR3 protein, called by TCRdb with MiXCR from the multiplex PCR reads. The sample records 350,000 or so distinct CDR3 sequences, roughly 17% being singletons. This CDR3 spans 15 amino acids. The ends lost 7 bases at V and 4 bases at J; junction bases unmatched: 13. The germline V gene has CDR1 SQVTM and CDR2 ANQGSEA. This entry is derived from a study of Graves' ophthalmopathy and Graves' hyperthyroidism.

The source material was peripheral blood. The origin of this receptor is an adult man with Graves' ophthalmopathy. The V gene is TRBV29-1, the J gene TRBJ2-5, with 9 positions matching TRBD1. CDR3 in DNA: TGCAGCGCCGACCCCCAGACAGGGGGAAGAGAGACCCAGTACTTC. This sequence encodes CSADPQTGGRETQYF. The variable domain in full, with the rest retrieved from reference TRBV29-1 and TRBJ2-5, is SAVISQKPSRDICQRGTSLTIQCQVDSQVTMMFWYRQQPGQSLTLIATANQGSEATYESGFVIDKFPISRPNLTFSTLTVSNMSPEDSSIYLCSADPQTGGRETQYFGPGTRLLVL.